Following are 7 T cell receptor beta chains from one sample sequenced in a study of blood T cell repertoires in COVID-19. Assay: immunoSEQ multiplex PCR; the TCRdb copy retains only in-frame clones and omits some. Of tens of thousands of clones in the sample, roughly 79% are singletons; the top ten hold 3.5% to 4.5%. Sequences were obtained from peripheral blood. The receptor source for this set is a man aged 55 to 69 with acute or convalescent COVID-19.

This clone was recorded once. This rearrangement joins TRBV21-1 to TRBJ1-5; TRBD1, as called in the table, went unchecked against the DNA. TRBV21-1 is an annotated pseudogene. The CDR3 length is 13 residues. The CDR3 protein is CASRTTRNQPQHF. CDR3 DNA: TGTGCCAGTAGGACAACCCGAAATCAGCCCCAGCATTTT.

J is TRBJ1-1 and V is TRBV24-1; TRBD1 is a possible D gene (5 bases). CDR1 and CDR2 (germline): KGHDR, SFDVKD. The CDR3 loop spans 13 amino acids. Trimming left V 1 base short and J 7 bases short, with 9 bases between. The CDR3 here is CATSDFGGSEAFF. The CDR3 DNA follows: TGTGCCACCAGTGATTTTGGGGGGAGTGAAGCTTTCTTT.

The V call is TRBV5-1, the J call TRBJ2-2; TRBD2 agrees at 10 bases. The CDR3 totals 15 residues. The junction had 7 bases not matched to a gene; V was cut back by 4 bases and J by 7 bases. Germline values: CDR1 SGHRS, CDR2 YFSETQ. CDR3 nucleotide sequence: TGCGCCAGCAGCCTGCTAGCGGGGGAAATCGGGGAGCTGTTTTTT. Encoded protein: CASSLLAGEIGELFF.

V is TRBV5-1 and J is TRBJ2-1; 8 bases map to TRBD2. This CDR3 has 15 amino acids. Germline trimming cut 0 bases from V and 7 bases from J; bases unmatched to any gene: 6. The germline gives CDR1 SGHRS, CDR2 YFSETQ. In DNA form, the CDR3 reads TGCGCCAGCAGCTTGGGATTAGCGGGGAGGAATGAGCAGTTCTTC. This gives the protein CASSLGLAGRNEQFF.

The chain recombines TRBV5-1 with TRBJ2-7; TRBD1 might be the D (6 bases). The CDR3 is 16 residues long. Germline CDR1 reads SGHRS; CDR2 reads YFSETQ. Trimming pared 0 bases from V and 0 bases from J, leaving 13 bases between. In DNA, the CDR3 is TGCGCCAGCAGCTTGGGAAACTGGGACAACTCCTACGAGCAGTACTTC. This sequence encodes CASSLGNWDNSYEQYF.

This sequence joins TRBV5-1 and TRBJ2-7; D is perhaps TRBD1 (6 bases). This CDR3 is built from 15 residues. Germline assignment: CDR1 SGHRS and CDR2 YFSETQ. V was clipped by 2 bases and J by 3 bases, with 15 bases between them. CDR3 bases: TGCGCCAGCAGCTTCTCCGGGACAAGGAACTACGAGCAGTACTTC. Protein product: CASSFSGTRNYEQYF.

The rearrangement uses TRBV27 and TRBJ1-1, with D possibly being TRBD1 (5 bases). This CDR3 spans 11 amino acids. Germline loops: CDR1 MNHEY, CDR2 SMNVEV (reference sequence). V lost 10 bases and J 4 bases, leaving 10 bases between the germline ends. The CDR3: CATGGATEAFF. The CDR3 DNA is TGTGCCACCGGGGGAGCCACTGAAGCTTTCTTT.